These 25 T cell receptor beta chains were all obtained from the same sample, sequenced in a study of Ad26.COV2.S vaccination and SARS-CoV-2 variants. The treatment is: around 19 received Ad26.COV2.S at low or high dose, single or two shots; 5 received placebo; per-sample allocation not given. The samples were gathered on day 63 after the first injection of vaccine or placebo. TCRdb's copy holds only in-frame clones and misses some; the assay was immunoSEQ multiplex PCR. The table lists roughly 270,000 clones, 70% to 90% of them singletons, with about 3.5% in the top ten. The source material was peripheral blood, sampled in a trial of Ad26.COV2.S vaccine versus placebo. The receptors stem from a person aged 18-65 years who received the Ad26.COV2.S COVID-19 vaccine or a placebo.

The rearrangement joins TRBV5-4 to TRBJ1-5, with unresolved D. Germline loops: CDR1 SGHNT, CDR2 YYREEE (reference sequence). The CDR3 is 12 residues long. The V gene lost 2 bases and the J gene lost 4 bases, with 4 bases spanning the gap. CDR3 amino acids: CASSFNNQPQHF. DNA of the CDR3: TGTGCCAGCAGCTTTAATAATCAGCCCCAGCATTTT.

CDR3 in DNA: TGCGCCAGCAGCCGGACCGAGGGCACTGAAGCTTTCTTT. It specifies CASSRTEGTEAFF. The rearrangement uses TRBV4-3 and TRBJ1-1; D call uncertain. Looked up from germline, CDR1 is LGHNA and CDR2 is YSLEER. This CDR3 is 13 amino acids long. V was clipped by 4 bases and J by 4 bases, with 10 bases between them.

The chain joins TRBV7-2 to TRBJ1-2; TRBD1 is a possible D gene (6 bases). V lost 5 bases and J lost 8, with 15 bases in between. Per the germline V gene, CDR1 is SGHTA and CDR2 is FQGNSA. The CDR3 sequence is 13 residues long. CDR3 protein: CASSLDSRWGYTF. Written as DNA, the CDR3 is TGTGCCAGCAGCCTGGACAGCCGCTGGGGCTACACCTTC.

This clone was seen a few times. J is TRBJ1-5 and V is TRBV30; tentative D call: TRBD1 (6 bases). This CDR3 spans 16 amino acids. The V and J ends lost 0 bases and 5 bases respectively, with 17 bases between them. From germline, CDR1 is GTSNPN and CDR2 SVGIG (reference sequence). CDR3 in DNA: TGTGCCTGGAGTGTACGAGGGGGTTTCGGCGATCAGCCCCAGCATTTT. It yields the protein CAWSVRGGFGDQPQHF. Full variable domain (remainder filled in from reference TRBV30 and TRBJ1-5): SQTIHQWPATLVQPVGSPLSLECTVEGTSNPNLYWYRQAAGRGLQLLFYSVGIGQISSEVPQNLSASRPQDRQFILSSKKLLLSDSGFYLCAWSVRGGFGDQPQHFGDGTRLSIL.

V is TRBV6-2 or TRBV6-3 and J is TRBJ2-7; the D gene is possibly TRBD2 (5 bases). With 2 bases removed from V and 0 bases from J, the gap between germline ends came to 11 bases. The CDR3 has 15 residues. In germline, CDR1 is MNHEY, CDR2 SVGEGT. For the CDR3, the DNA is TGTGCCAGCAGTTACGGCGGGCCCCTCTCCTACGAGCAGTACTTC. The encoded protein is CASSYGGPLSYEQYF.

This rearrangement joins TRBV6-5 to TRBJ2-1, with a weak D call TRBD1 (5 bases). V was trimmed by 6 bases and J by 6 bases, leaving 18 bases between them. Germline CDR1 and CDR2: MNHEY and SVGAGI. The CDR3 consists of 15 residues. This CDR3 is CASRRTWQGSNEQFF. The CDR3 DNA is TGTGCCAGCAGACGAACTTGGCAGGGAAGCAATGAGCAGTTCTTC.

This clone came up a few times. V and J are TRBV18 and TRBJ2-7, with D hard to call. The CDR3 extends over 12 amino acids. Germline values: CDR1 KGHSH, CDR2 LQKENI. V was cut by 1 base and J by 8 bases, with 9 bases left in between. The DNA of the CDR3 is TGTGCCAGCTCACCACGGCCGTCCCAGCAGTACTTC. Translating gives CASSPRPSQQYF.

V is TRBV12-2 and J is TRBJ2-3; the table's D gene call, TRBD1, was not cross checked with the DNA. TRBV12-2 is tagged as a pseudogene. This CDR3 is 17 amino acids long. The CDR3 DNA reads as TGTGCAAGTCGCTCCCCAGGGGTCCCACGCCTCGGAGATACGCAGTATTTT. Residues: CASRSPGVPRLGDTQYF.

The V and J genes are TRBV10-1 and TRBJ2-7; D is uncertain. Germline V gene lookup returns CDR1 WNHNN and CDR2 SYGVQD (reference sequence). There are 12 residues in the CDR3. V shed 7 bases and J shed 1 base, with 8 bases lying between them. The chain's CDR3 is CASMKDSYEQYF. The CDR3 coding sequence is TGCGCCAGCATGAAGGATTCCTACGAGCAGTACTTC.

Only one count was recorded for this clone. This sequence joins TRBV19 and TRBJ2-7; 9 positions agree with TRBD1. The ends lost 9 bases at V and 6 bases at J; junction bases unmatched: 15. The CDR3 is 15 amino acids. Germline-derived CDR1 and CDR2 are LNHDA and SQIVND (reference sequence). CDR3 sequence reads: CASTDTGTGSIEQYF. The CDR3 DNA sequence: TGTGCCAGCACGGATACCGGGACAGGGAGTATCGAGCAGTACTTC.

The chain links TRBV12-3 or TRBV12-4 to TRBJ2-5; D not certain. This CDR3 comprises 12 residues. V lost 4 bases and J lost 5, with 8 bases in between. Here the CDR3 reads CASSYSPETQYF. The CDR3, as DNA: TGTGCCAGCAGTTATTCCCCGGAGACCCAGTACTTC.

The chain carries TRBV19 and TRBJ1-5, with D maybe TRBD1 (5 bases). This CDR3 has 14 amino acids. Trimming cost V 3 bases and J 4 bases, with 10 bases left between them. Germline CDR1 and CDR2: LNHDA and SQIVND (reference sequence). The DNA for the CDR3 is TGTGCCAGTAGTATTCAAGGGGCTAATCAGCCCCAGCATTTT. Amino acids: CASSIQGANQPQHF.

This sequence joins TRBV6-1 and TRBJ2-7, with no clear D. CDR1 and CDR2 (germline): MNHNS, SASEGT. V lost 3 bases and J 3 bases, leaving 12 bases between the germline ends. There are 14 residues in the CDR3. CDR3 loop: CASSDPPAFYEQYF. CDR3 bases: TGTGCCAGCAGTGACCCCCCAGCTTTCTACGAGCAGTACTTC.

The chain employs TRBV5-1 and TRBJ1-2; D possibly corresponds to TRBD1 (5 bases). The CDR3 is made up of 15 amino acids. In germline, CDR1 is SGHRS, CDR2 YFSETQ. Trimming took off 0 bases at V and 5 bases at J, with 14 bases between the two ends. This chain's CDR3 is CASSLAAGQVYGYTF. For the CDR3, the DNA is TGCGCCAGCAGCTTGGCCGCGGGGCAAGTATATGGCTACACCTTC.

The V gene is TRBV4-1, the J gene TRBJ2-7, with TRBD2 matching 8 bases. The trim removed 5 bases at V and 2 bases at J, leaving 8 bases unmatched. Germline V gene sequence: CDR1 MGHRA, CDR2 YSYEKL. CDR3 length: 15 amino acids. The CDR3 nucleotides read TGCGCCAGCAGCTTTTTTAGCGGGGCGACCTACGAGCAGTACTTC. Protein sequence: CASSFFSGATYEQYF.

The genes are TRBV12-3 or TRBV12-4 and TRBJ1-2; D call uncertain. V dropped 1 base and J dropped 8 bases, with 8 bases sitting between them. CDR3 length: 12 amino acids. The CDR3 sequence: CASSLGNGGYTF. CDR3 sequence (DNA): TGTGCCAGCAGTTTAGGGAATGGCGGCTACACCTTC.

The chain has TRBV27 and TRBJ2-3; D is possibly TRBD2 (6 bases). This CDR3 has 16 amino acids. The V and J ends lost 4 bases and 1 base respectively, with 15 bases between them. Germline V gene sequence: CDR1 MNHEY, CDR2 SMNVEV (reference sequence). The CDR3 DNA reads TGTGCCAGCAGTTCGACGGGGAGGTTCGGCACAGATACGCAGTATTTT. Encoded protein: CASSSTGRFGTDTQYF.

The V gene is TRBV4-1, the J gene TRBJ2-1; 8 nucleotides align to TRBD2. The germline CDR1 and CDR2 sequences are MGHRA and YSYEKL. The CDR3 runs to 16 residues. V shed 3 bases, J shed 3 bases, and the junction held 7 bases outside the gene matches. In DNA form, the CDR3 reads TGCGCCAGCAGCCAGCTACTAGCGGAGTTCTACAATGAGCAGTTCTTC. Protein: CASSQLLAEFYNEQFF.

The genes are TRBV11-3 and TRBJ2-7; D unresolved. CDR3 length equals 13 residues. The V gene lost 3 bases and the J gene lost 3 bases, with 9 bases spanning the gap. Germline V gene lookup returns CDR1 SGHNT and CDR2 YENEEA. The CDR3 DNA is TGTGCCAGCAGCTTTGGGCGGAACTACGAGCAGTACTTC. Protein: CASSFGRNYEQYF.

The chain carries TRBV7-2 and TRBJ2-6, with 10 nucleotides matching TRBD1. J gave up 0 bases and V 4 bases, and 9 bases lay outside the gene matches. The germline V gene has CDR1 SGHTA and CDR2 FQGNSA. The CDR3 is made up of 19 amino acids. CDR3 DNA: TGTGCCAGCAGCTCTCTGGGGGGGACAGGGGACTCTGGGGCCAACGTCCTGACTTTC. Translation gives CASSSLGGTGDSGANVLTF.

A remark on this clone: The identical CDR3 is also encoded by other nucleotide sequences in the sample. The chain recombines TRBV20-1 with TRBJ1-3, with D hard to call. The V gene lost 7 bases and the J gene lost 7 bases, with 11 bases spanning the gap. This CDR3 is 11 amino acids long. From germline, CDR1 is DFQATT and CDR2 SNEGSKA (reference sequence). The CDR3 protein is CSVPGGNTIYF. The CDR3 nucleotides are TGCAGTGTCCCGGGAGGTAACACCATATATTTT.

The chain joins TRBV2 to TRBJ1-5; TRBD1 aligns across 7 bases. Germline V gene data show CDR1 as SNHLY and CDR2 as FYNNEI. CDR3 length: 15 residues. Unmatched junction bases numbered 8, after V lost 6 bases and J lost 3 bases. The CDR3: CASSVTTGVNQPQHF. CDR3 DNA sequence: TGTGCCAGCAGCGTAACAACAGGGGTCAATCAGCCCCAGCATTTT.

The chain links TRBV5-4 to TRBJ1-1; D gene uncertain. This CDR3 is built from 16 residues. Trimming removed 1 base at V and 1 base at J, with 14 bases between. Germline lookup yields CDR1 SGHNT and CDR2 YYREEE (reference sequence). CDR3 DNA sequence: TGTGCCAGCAGCTTGTTGGGAGTTACCAGGAACACTGAAGCTTTCTTT. This sequence encodes CASSLLGVTRNTEAFF.

A few counts support this clone. This sequence joins TRBV7-2 and TRBJ1-2; TRBD1 aligns across 7 bases. V shed 5 bases and J 3 bases; nucleotides not matched to a gene: 6. CDR3 size: 14 residues. Looked up from germline, CDR1 is SGHTA and CDR2 is FQGNSA. The CDR3 DNA reads as TGTGCCAGCAGCCACGGACAGGCCCACTATGGCTACACCTTC. As protein: CASSHGQAHYGYTF.

The chain couples TRBV27 to TRBJ1-6; 9 positions match TRBD1. V was clipped by 6 bases and J by 9 bases; unmatched bases: 12. This CDR3 contains 16 residues. Germline assignment: CDR1 MNHEY and CDR2 SMNVEV (reference sequence). The DNA for the CDR3 is TGTGCCAGCAGGTACCAAGACACAGGGGGCTTTTCACCCCTCCACTTT. Its translation is CASRYQDTGGFSPLHF.